This passage covers 16 T cell receptor beta chains from one sample sequenced in a study of T cells in Graves' hyperthyroidism and ophthalmopathy. The TCR beta CDR3 regions underwent amplification using RNA transcripts as the source. TCR CDR3 underwent first-round RT-PCR with the HTBI primer set. TCRdb processed the multiplex PCR reads anew with MiXCR; each CDR3 protein has one entry. This table holds hundreds of thousands of distinct CDR3 sequences, roughly 15% found once. Sequencing was performed on blood. The receptors come from a woman in her thirties or forties with Graves' ophthalmopathy.

This clonotype was counted ten times or more. The J gene is TRBJ2-7, the V gene TRBV12-3 or TRBV12-4, with TRBD2 as a possible D gene (5 bases). The CDR3 has 11 amino acids. Trimming took off 6 bases at V and 9 bases at J, with 12 bases between the two ends. CDR3 loop: CASSFEGWQYF. The CDR3 DNA reads as TGTGCCAGCAGCTTCGAGGGTTGGCAGTACTTC.

This clonotype appeared many times. J is TRBJ1-2 and V is TRBV20-1; D is possibly TRBD1 (6 bases). The CDR3 is 12 residues long. V lost 6 bases and J 3 bases, leaving 11 bases between the germline ends. Germline V gives CDR1 DFQATT, CDR2 SNEGSKA (reference sequence). As DNA, the CDR3 is TGCAGTGCCGGGGGCTTAGACTATGGCTACACCTTC. Translated: CSAGGLDYGYTF.

This clonotype was detected only a few times. The chain couples TRBV30 to TRBJ1-1, with 7 positions matching TRBD1. The junction had 10 bases not matched to a gene; V was cut back by 3 bases and J by 0 bases. This CDR3 has 16 residues. Germline-derived CDR1 and CDR2 are GTSNPN and SVGIG (reference sequence). The CDR3 nucleotides are TGTGCCTGGAGGTCTCAAAGGGGGCTAGTGAACACTGAAGCTTTCTTT. Translation: CAWRSQRGLVNTEAFF.

The chain combines TRBV28 with TRBJ2-7; TRBD1 matches at 7 bases. There are 14 residues in the CDR3. Losses at the gene ends were 6 bases for V and 3 bases for J; bases not matched to a gene: 8. Germline V gene lookup returns CDR1 MDHEN and CDR2 SYDVKM. The CDR3 nucleotides read TGTGCCAGCAGGGACAGGTACGACGACTACGAGCAGTACTTC. Protein: CASRDRYDDYEQYF.

The table lists this clonotype with many counts. The chain uses TRBV27 and TRBJ1-3; D call uncertain. Trimming shortened V by 4 bases and J by 1 base, and 8 bases separated the two germline ends. Per the germline V gene, CDR1 is MNHEY and CDR2 is SMNVEV (reference sequence). The CDR3 totals 14 residues. The CDR3 bases are TGTGCCAGCAGTTCGGTTTTATCTGGAAACACCATATATTTT. This encodes CASSSVLSGNTIYF.

The table lists this clonotype with many counts. V is TRBV27 and J is TRBJ2-2; D may be TRBD1 (5 bases). This CDR3 spans 13 amino acids. The V end was cut by 7 bases, the J end by 6 bases, with 12 bases between. Germline values: CDR1 MNHEY, CDR2 SMNVEV (reference sequence). CDR3 sequence: CASTTQASGELFF. The CDR3 nucleotides are TGTGCCAGCACTACACAGGCCTCCGGGGAGCTGTTTTTT.

The V and J genes are TRBV28 and TRBJ2-2; tentatively, D is TRBD1 or TRBD2 (5 bases each). Deletions cut 10 bases from V and 0 bases from J, with 15 bases between. Germline CDR1 and CDR2: MDHEN and SYDVKM. This CDR3 has 15 residues. The CDR3 here is CATGALGPNTGELFF. As DNA, the CDR3 is TGTGCCACCGGGGCCCTTGGCCCGAACACCGGGGAGCTGTTTTTT.

This clonotype occurred many times. V usage is TRBV6-4 and J usage is TRBJ1-2; D gene ambiguous. The V end lost 0 bases, the J end lost 6 bases, and 8 bases lay between the germline ends. This CDR3 has 13 amino acids. The V gene's germline CDR1 is MRHNA and CDR2 SNTAGT. The CDR3 region is CASSDSPGHGYTF. In DNA form, the CDR3 reads TGTGCCAGCAGTGACTCCCCAGGTCATGGCTACACCTTC.

A remark on this clonotype: A single base separates this from a much larger clone, so it may be a read error. The CDR3 reads CTSSLEFPIYGYTF. As DNA, the CDR3 is TGCACCAGCAGCTTGGAGTTCCCGATCTATGGCTACACCTTC. The V gene is TRBV5-1, the J gene TRBJ1-2; the D is unclear. CDR3 length equals 14 residues. Germline CDR1 and CDR2: SGHRS and YFSETQ. Filled out from reference TRBV5-1 and TRBJ1-2, the complete variable domain reads KAGVTQTPRYLIKTRGQQVTLSCSPISGHRSVSWYQQTPGQGLQFLFEYFSETQRNKGNFPGRFSGRQFSNSRSEMNVSTLELGDSALYLCTSSLEFPIYGYTFGSGTRLTVV.

This clonotype was recorded many times. This chain uses TRBV28 with TRBJ2-5, with TRBD1 matching over 7 bases. The V segment lost 5 bases and the J segment 1 base; nucleotides outside the gene matches: 10. The CDR3 runs 16 residues. Germline V gene sequence: CDR1 MDHEN, CDR2 SYDVKM. Here the CDR3 reads CASSHRTGLTQETQYF. DNA of the CDR3: TGTGCCAGCAGTCATCGGACAGGCCTGACCCAAGAGACCCAGTACTTC.

The table lists this clonotype with many counts. This sequence joins TRBV7-9 and TRBJ1-2, with no clear D. Germline V gives CDR1 SEHNR, CDR2 FQNEAQ (reference sequence). The ends were cut back, 5 bases at V and 7 bases at J, with 11 bases in the middle. The CDR3 loop spans 12 amino acids. CDR3 in amino acids: CASSRDTVGYTF. Here the CDR3 DNA reads TGTGCCAGCAGCCGTGACACAGTTGGCTACACCTTC.

This clonotype appeared many times. Mismatch with germline at one junction end may stem from a read error. The CDR3 reads CASSHAYEQCF. The DNA for the CDR3 is TGTGCCAGCAGTCACGCCTACGAGCAGTGCTTC. This chain uses TRBV28 with TRBJ2-7; D call uncertain. The germline gives CDR1 MDHEN, CDR2 SYDVKM. This CDR3 has 11 amino acids.

The chain joins TRBV3-1 to TRBJ1-6; D is unresolved. Per the germline V gene, CDR1 is LGHDT and CDR2 is YNNKEL (reference sequence). V shed 6 bases and J shed 6 bases, with 9 bases lying between them. The CDR3 totals 13 residues. The CDR3 DNA sequence: TGTGCCAGCAGTGTTTGGACTAATTCACCCCTCCACTTT. Translated, it gives CASSVWTNSPLHF.

This clonotype has a count of ten or more. The J gene is TRBJ2-7, the V gene TRBV28; 7 positions match TRBD1. Germline V gene lookup returns CDR1 MDHEN and CDR2 SYDVKM. The V and J ends lost 4 bases and 5 bases, in that order; junction bases with no gene match: 11. The CDR3 has 15 residues. CDR3 sequence reads: CASSSQQGVYHEQYF. CDR3 nucleotides: TGTGCCAGCAGTTCCCAGCAGGGGGTTTACCACGAGCAGTACTTC.

This clonotype was found many times. The CDR3 nucleotides read TGTGCCAGCAGCTTTGGGGTCTTCGAGCAGTACTTC. It yields the protein CASSFGVFEQYF. The J gene is TRBJ2-7, the V gene TRBV7-2; D uncertain. The CDR3 contains 12 residues. Germline loops: CDR1 SGHTA, CDR2 FQGNSA. Trimming pared 3 bases from V and 6 bases from J, leaving 9 bases between.

CDR3 amino acids: CATGTENTGELFF. The CDR3, as DNA: TGTGCCACCGGGACGGAGAACACCGGGGAGCTGTTTTTT. This chain connects TRBV10-3 to TRBJ2-2, with D possibly called TRBD1 or TRBD2 (5 bases each). This CDR3 contains 13 residues. Germline loops: CDR1 ENHRY, CDR2 SYGVKD. V dropped 10 bases and J dropped 1 base, with 10 bases sitting between them.